This T cell receptor (beta chain) was obtained from a study of cytomegalovirus exposure and HLA in healthy donors. General study points: More clonal expansion characterized HLA-associated TCR beta chains than equally common others in a later analysis.

Comments on this clone: As yet, its antigen is unknown.

Use of 60 Vbeta and 13 Jbeta primers characterized the PCR. Generated by immunoSEQ multiplex PCR, the TCRdb table keeps only in-frame clones and is missing some. The table has under 200,000 clones, over 70% seen once. Germline CDR1 reads MNHEY; CDR2 reads SVGAGI. The CDR3 has 14 amino acids. V gave up 8 bases and J gave up 4 bases; unmatched junction bases: 7. The sequenced material came from PBMCs. The chain links TRBV6-5 to TRBJ1-1, with 10 bases fitting TRBD1. The sequence came from a middle-aged man in good health and CMV-seropositive. CDR3 DNA sequence: TGTGCCAGCGGGGGACAGGGGTGGGTCACTGAAGCTTTCTTT. Translation gives CASGGQGWVTEAFF.